Following are 19 T cell receptor beta chains from one sample sequenced in a study of CD8+CD57+ T cells in acquired aplastic anemia. Using genomic DNA as the template, TCR beta VDJ and CDR3 profiling was carried out. TCRdb re-analysed the reads in MiXCR, keeping a single row per CDR3 protein. The sample lists 450,000 to 600,000 distinct CDR3 sequences, about a third seen once, with around 0.82% in the top ten. Patients picked for sequencing had shown CD8+CD57+ cell expansion detected by flow cytometry. Sequencing used sorted CD4+, CD8+, or CD8+CD57+ T cells (not recorded which) from PBMCs. These receptors were taken from a human donor with aplastic anemia.

In its sample, this clonotype was seen many times. The rearrangement links TRBV19 to TRBJ1-1; D unclear. V lost 6 bases and J lost 4, with 15 bases in between. Germline-derived CDR1 and CDR2 are LNHDA and SQIVND (reference sequence). The CDR3 length is 14 residues. As DNA, the CDR3 is TGTGCCAGTAGCGATTCGGGTGGGATCACTGAAGCTTTCTTT. As protein: CASSDSGGITEAFF.

This clonotype was counted only a few times. The rearrangement uses TRBV7-2 and TRBJ2-7, with TRBD2 identical over 14 bases. This CDR3 comprises 16 residues. Trimming at V came to 5 bases and at J to 4 bases, leaving 7 bases not matched to a gene. CDR1 and CDR2 from the germline V gene are SGHTA and FQGNSA. The CDR3 DNA is TGTGCCAGCAGCCTGGAGGGGACTAGCGGGGGTTACGAGCAGTACTTC. Translating gives CASSLEGTSGGYEQYF.

The CDR3 DNA follows: TGTGCCAGCAGCGTAATAGGACAGGGGAATGAGCAGTTCTTC. It translates to CASSVIGQGNEQFF. The chain couples TRBV9 to TRBJ2-1; 9 nucleotides agree with TRBD1. Trimming cost V 1 base and J 7 bases; bases outside gene matches: 3. This CDR3 spans 14 amino acids. Germline V gives CDR1 SGDLS, CDR2 YYNGEE.

This clonotype showed up just a few times. The chain links TRBV7-2 to TRBJ1-5; no clear D. Trimming removed 2 bases from V and 1 base from J, with 6 bases in between. Looked up from germline, CDR1 is SGHTA and CDR2 is FQGNSA. The CDR3 loop spans 14 amino acids. The DNA for the CDR3 is TGTGCCAGCAGCTTATACGAAAGCAATCAGCCCCAGCATTTT. As protein: CASSLYESNQPQHF.

This clonotype has only a few counts. The rearrangement uses TRBV30 and TRBJ1-6; maybe TRBD1 (5 bases). Trimming pared 8 bases from V and 9 bases from J, leaving 17 bases between. Per germline, CDR1 GTSNPN and CDR2 SVGIG (reference sequence). The CDR3 loop spans 13 amino acids. In DNA, the CDR3 is TGTGCCGGGGCCCAAGTCGGAGGTTCACCCCTCCACTTT. Protein product: CAGAQVGGSPLHF.

This clonotype was observed a few times. The rearrangement joins TRBV6-1 to TRBJ1-2, with 10 bases aligning to TRBD1. The CDR3 runs 13 residues. The J segment lost 8 bases and the V segment lost 6 bases, leaving 6 bases of the junction unmatched. Germline CDR1 reads MNHNS; CDR2 reads SASEGT. CDR3 DNA: TGTGCCAGCAGGACAGGGGGCTTGGGGGGCTACACCTTC. It encodes CASRTGGLGGYTF.

The chain couples TRBV25-1 to TRBJ2-3; maybe TRBD2 (7 bases). The germline CDR1 and CDR2 sequences are MGHDK and SYGVNS. CDR3 length: 14 residues. The germline V and J ends were trimmed by 10 bases and 3 bases, with 17 bases remaining between them. CDR3 DNA sequence: TGTGCCAACAGCCAAGGGGGGGTGACAGATACGCAGTATTTT. Its translation: CANSQGGVTDTQYF.

The chain recombines TRBV7-2 with TRBJ1-4; 8 bases agree with TRBD1. The CDR3 loop spans 15 amino acids. V shed 2 bases, J shed 8 bases, and the junction held 7 bases outside the gene matches. Germline CDR1 and CDR2: SGHTA and FQGNSA. CDR3 bases: TGTGCCAGCAGCTTAAACTCGGCAGGGGGCGAAAAACTGTTTTTT. Encoded protein: CASSLNSAGGEKLFF.

The chain combines TRBV5-1 with TRBJ2-2, with 12 bases identical to TRBD2. Germline V gene sequence: CDR1 SGHRS, CDR2 YFSETQ. The CDR3 has 16 amino acids. Trimming cost V 4 bases and J 2 bases; bases outside gene matches: 3. The CDR3 DNA follows: TGCGCCAGCAGCCCGACTAGCGGGGGAAACACCGGGGAGCTGTTTTTT. Translation gives CASSPTSGGNTGELFF.

V usage is TRBV7-2 and J usage is TRBJ1-1; tentatively, D is TRBD1 (6 bases). Trimming pared 3 bases from V and 4 bases from J, leaving 15 bases between. Germline V gives CDR1 SGHTA, CDR2 FQGNSA. The length of the CDR3 is 15 residues. The CDR3: CASSLLTGMVTEAFF. The CDR3 DNA follows: TGTGCCAGCAGCTTGTTGACAGGAATGGTCACTGAAGCTTTCTTT.

About this clonotype: An end of the junction does not agree with germline; a read error may underlie this. This sequence joins TRBV7-3 and TRBJ2-5, with TRBD2 matching 7 bases. The CDR3 covers 15 residues. The germline gives CDR1 SGHTA, CDR2 FQGTGA. The CDR3 DNA sequence: TGTGCCGGCAGCCAGACTGGCGGGGGAGTAGAGACCCAGTACTTC. Translation: CAGSQTGGGVETQYF.

This clonotype turned up a few times. This chain connects TRBV9 to TRBJ1-1, with D unresolved. The germline V and J ends were trimmed by 0 bases and 2 bases, with 14 bases remaining between them. The germline V gene has CDR1 SGDLS and CDR2 YYNGEE. The CDR3 length is 16 residues. The CDR3 region has the DNA TGTGCCAGCAGCGTAGGTCCGCAAACCTCTAACACTGAAGCTTTCTTT. Amino acid sequence: CASSVGPQTSNTEAFF.

The V call is TRBV7-8, the J call TRBJ2-7, with unresolved D. Germline CDR1 reads SGHVS; CDR2 reads FQNEAQ. The ends were cut back, 4 bases at V and 5 bases at J, with 9 bases in the middle. The CDR3 extends over 12 amino acids. The CDR3 sequence is CASSSRVDEQYF. CDR3 sequence (DNA): TGTGCCAGCAGCTCAAGGGTCGACGAGCAGTACTTC. Looking up the rest from reference TRBV7-8 and TRBJ2-7 gives the full variable domain: GAGVSQSPRYKVAKRGQDVALRCDPISGHVSLFWYQQALGQGPEFLTYFQNEAQLDKSGLPSDRFFAERPEGSVSTLKIQRTQQEDSAVYLCASSSRVDEQYFGPGTRLTVT.

This clonotype was found a few times. The V gene is TRBV20-1, the J gene TRBJ2-3; TRBD2 is a possible D gene (6 bases). This CDR3 region has 15 residues. Germline V lookup: CDR1 DFQATT, CDR2 SNEGSKA (reference sequence). V was trimmed by 0 bases and J by 7 bases, leaving 17 bases between them. The CDR3 sequence: CSARDLGGEWNTQYF. CDR3 bases: TGCAGTGCTAGAGATTTGGGCGGGGAGTGGAATACGCAGTATTTT.

This clonotype appeared many times. The V call is TRBV10-3, the J call TRBJ2-3; TRBD2 matches 14 bases. Germline loops: CDR1 ENHRY, CDR2 SYGVKD. Losses at the gene ends were 4 bases for V and 2 bases for J; bases not matched to a gene: 5. The CDR3 runs to 17 residues. CDR3 region: CAISGPTSGGATDTQYF. The CDR3, as DNA: TGTGCCATCAGTGGGCCGACTAGCGGGGGGGCCACAGATACGCAGTATTTT.

This chain connects TRBV7-9 to TRBJ1-1; unclear D gene. CDR1 is SEHNR and CDR2 is FQNEAQ in the germline V gene (reference sequence). Trimming took 4 bases from V and 6 from J, leaving 18 bases between them. This CDR3 region has 15 residues. CDR3 sequence reads: CASSSIQAGSAEAFF. The CDR3 nucleotides read TGTGCCAGCAGCTCGATACAAGCCGGTAGTGCTGAAGCTTTCTTT.

This clonotype was counted only a few times. This rearrangement joins TRBV20-1 to TRBJ1-1; D is possibly TRBD1 (6 bases). This CDR3 has 12 residues. Germline values: CDR1 DFQATT, CDR2 SNEGSKA (reference sequence). V was clipped by 6 bases and J by 2 bases, with 10 bases between them. Here the CDR3 reads CSAQDSNTEAFF. CDR3 in DNA: TGCAGTGCCCAGGACAGTAACACTGAAGCTTTCTTT.

The chain couples TRBV7-2 to TRBJ2-5; D is uncertain. Trimming removed 6 bases at V and 9 bases at J, with 20 bases between. The germline CDR1 and CDR2 sequences are SGHTA and FQGNSA. CDR3 size: 14 residues. DNA for the CDR3: TGTGCCAGCAGTCATCGGGCCTGGGATCAGCCCCAGTACTTC. Its translation: CASSHRAWDQPQYF.

As concerns this clonotype: A single base separates this from a much larger clone, so it may be a read error. This chain links TRBV5-8 with TRBJ1-1; D is ambiguous. The length of the CDR3 is 14 residues. CDR1 is SGHTS and CDR2 is YDEGEE in the germline V gene. Trimming removed 2 bases from V and 3 bases from J, with 11 bases in between. The CDR3 DNA reads TGTGCCAGCAGCTTAGGACGAGGAGACACTGAAGCTTTCTTT. This codes for CASSLGRGDTEAFF.